The sequence of this TCR beta chain was determined in a study of relationships among human T cell subsets. The study, taken as a whole, reports: Regulatory and Th2 subsets had few clones over 100 reads, unlike CD8+ cytotoxic cells. A CD4+CD8+ double-positive population could not be excluded by bead sorting. Across seven subsets, gene usage, CDR3 length and N-additions did not differ significantly.

Anti-CD25 beads selected CD4+CD25+ regulatory T cells from positively selected CD4+ cells. Notes on this clonotype: Its antigen is undetermined.

The T cell receptor alpha and beta CDR3 regions were amplified from mRNA by semiquantitative ARM-PCR. ARM-PCR used tagged nested gene-specific primers, then communal superprimers for exponential amplification. Each CDR3 protein is one row after TCRdb ran MiXCR on the multiplex PCR reads. The sample has approximately 14,000 distinct CDR3 sequences; 50% to 75% are singletons. V was pared by 0 bases and J by 9 bases, with 15 bases between. Per germline, CDR1 LNHDA and CDR2 SQIVND (reference sequence). The CDR3 runs 16 residues. The gene calls are TRBV19 and TRBJ1-6; D uncertain. This sequence originates from a man aged 35 to 55 in good health. What was sequenced was Tregs sorted from blood. CDR3 DNA sequence: TGTGCCAGTAGTATAGAGACATCCCGAGTTGGTTCACCCCTCCACTTT. It specifies CASSIETSRVGSPLHF.